One and the same sample provided the 21 T cell receptor beta chains below, sequenced in a study of beta chain features in type 1 diabetes. Since all of the isolated RNA was reverse transcribed, expressed TCRB transcripts were what got sequenced. TCRdb's table, derived via immunoSEQ multiplex PCR, lists solely in-frame clones and lacks some. This sample has under 300,000 clones, with less than 35% found just once. The sample taken for sequencing was central memory CD4+ T cells from blood. The receptors shown here come from a man aged 25-40 years in good health.

There are a few counts of this clone. A read error is the likely source, as a far larger clone sits one nucleotide away. The V and J genes are TRBV2 and TRBJ2-3; D not resolved. Germline CDR1 is SNHLY and CDR2 is FYNNEI. The CDR3 contains 10 residues. V lost 11 bases, J lost 1 base, and 4 bases lay in between. The CDR3, as DNA: TGTGCCGGCCGCACAGATACGCAGTATTTT. It specifies CAGRTDTQYF.

The sample holds one count of this clone. Other nucleotide sequences in the sample specify the same CDR3. The chain joins TRBV9 to TRBJ2-7, with a weak D call TRBD2 (5 bases). CDR3 length: 15 residues. The germline V and J ends were trimmed by 0 bases and 2 bases, with 12 bases remaining between them. Germline loops: CDR1 SGDLS, CDR2 YYNGEE. This chain's CDR3 is CASSVDSGGPYEQYF. The CDR3 region has the DNA TGTGCCAGCAGCGTAGACAGCGGCGGGCCCTACGAGCAGTACTTC. Filled out from reference TRBV9 and TRBJ2-7, the complete variable domain reads DSGVTQTPKHLITATGQRVTLRCSPRSGDLSVYWYQQSLDQGLQFLIQYYNGEERAKGNILERFSAQQFPDLHSELNLSSLELGDSALYFCASSVDSGGPYEQYFGPGTRLTVT.

About this clone: Other nucleotide sequences in the sample specify the same CDR3. The chain links TRBV30 to TRBJ2-5, with 7 bases matching TRBD2. The V segment lost 1 base and the J segment 2 bases; nucleotides outside the gene matches: 7. The CDR3 contains 15 residues. Germline lookup yields CDR1 GTSNPN and CDR2 SVGIG (reference sequence). CDR3 amino acids: CAWSGGGGPQETQYF. DNA of the CDR3: TGTGCCTGGAGTGGCGGCGGGGGACCACAAGAGACCCAGTACTTC.

The V and J genes are TRBV19 and TRBJ2-2, with 8 positions matching TRBD2. Germline V gives CDR1 LNHDA, CDR2 SQIVND (reference sequence). The CDR3 loop spans 17 amino acids. Unmatched junction bases numbered 8, after V lost 3 bases and J lost 2 bases. CDR3 nucleotides: TGTGCCAGTAGTATTGGCGGTAGCGGGGTCAACACCGGGGAGCTGTTTTTT. Residues: CASSIGGSGVNTGELFF. The entire variable domain, with the rest obtained from reference TRBV19 and TRBJ2-2, is as follows: DGGITQSPKYLFRKEGQNVTLSCEQNLNHDAMYWYRQDPGQGLRLIYYSQIVNDFQKGDIAEGYSVSREKKESFPLTVTSAQKNPTAFYLCASSIGGSGVNTGELFFGEGSRLTVL.

Only a few counts were recorded for this clone. J is TRBJ1-5 and V is TRBV5-5, with D uncertain. CDR1 is SGHKS, CDR2 YYEKEE, per germline (reference sequence). V lost 1 base and J 6 bases, leaving 11 bases between the germline ends. The CDR3 sequence is 14 residues long. Here the CDR3 reads CASSLSPRTQPQHF. For the CDR3, the DNA is TGTGCCAGCAGCTTGAGTCCCCGGACTCAGCCCCAGCATTTT.

This sequence joins TRBV2 and TRBJ2-7; 10 bases align to TRBD2. V gave up 8 bases and J gave up 3 bases; unmatched junction bases: 4. CDR1 is SNHLY, CDR2 FYNNEI, per germline. This CDR3 is 13 amino acids long. This chain's CDR3 is CASATSGYYEQYF. The CDR3 DNA reads as TGTGCCAGCGCGACTAGCGGGTACTACGAGCAGTACTTC.

This clone was seen only a few times. For the CDR3, the DNA is TGTGCCAGCAGTATGACTAGCGGGAGAACCGGGGAGCTGTTTTTT. Protein product: CASSMTSGRTGELFF. This rearrangement joins TRBV2 to TRBJ2-2, with TRBD2 identical over 12 bases. Germline V gives CDR1 SNHLY, CDR2 FYNNEI. This CDR3 spans 15 amino acids. V lost 5 bases and J lost 5; bases outside the gene matches: 3.

This clone occurred a few times. V usage is TRBV29-1 and J usage is TRBJ1-2, with D maybe TRBD1 (5 bases). Trimming took off 5 bases at V and 3 bases at J, with 7 bases between the two ends. This CDR3 comprises 11 residues. CDR1 SQVTM and CDR2 ANQGSEA come from the germline V gene. CDR3 sequence: CSVTGYYGYTF. CDR3 nucleotide sequence: TGCAGCGTTACAGGCTACTATGGCTACACCTTC.

The chain uses TRBV5-6 and TRBJ2-7; 8 bases are shared with TRBD1. This CDR3 comprises 13 residues. CDR1 and CDR2 from the germline V gene are SGHDT and YYEEEE. Losses at the gene ends were 1 base for V and 7 bases for J; bases not matched to a gene: 4. The CDR3 region is CASSLTGGYEQYF. CDR3 sequence (DNA): TGTGCCAGCAGCTTGACAGGGGGATATGAGCAGTACTTC.

V usage is TRBV30 and J usage is TRBJ2-1; TRBD1 aligns across 9 bases. In germline, CDR1 is GTSNPN, CDR2 SVGIG (reference sequence). With 2 bases clipped from V and 7 bases from J, the junction kept 6 bases outside the gene matches. The CDR3 spans 14 residues. The CDR3 protein is CAWSYGTGINEQFF. Written as DNA, the CDR3 is TGTGCCTGGAGTTACGGGACAGGGATTAATGAGCAGTTCTTC. The full variable domain, completed using reference TRBV30 and TRBJ2-1, is SQTIHQWPATLVQPVGSPLSLECTVEGTSNPNLYWYRQAAGRGLQLLFYSVGIGQISSEVPQNLSASRPQDRQFILSSKKLLLSDSGFYLCAWSYGTGINEQFFGPGTRLTVL.

This clone appeared once. The chain carries TRBV9 and TRBJ2-1; D is ambiguous. V gave up 4 bases and J gave up 6 bases, with 11 bases separating them. Germline lookup yields CDR1 SGDLS and CDR2 YYNGEE. The CDR3 spans 13 residues. The CDR3 region has the DNA TGTGCCAGCAGCAGTCTGGCCGGCAATGAGCAGTTCTTC. The encoded protein is CASSSLAGNEQFF. The complete variable domain, with remaining parts taken from reference TRBV9 and TRBJ2-1, reads DSGVTQTPKHLITATGQRVTLRCSPRSGDLSVYWYQQSLDQGLQFLIQYYNGEERAKGNILERFSAQQFPDLHSELNLSSLELGDSALYFCASSSLAGNEQFFGPGTRLTVL.

The rearrangement uses TRBV14 and TRBJ2-1; TRBD1 agrees at 10 bases. This CDR3 is built from 16 residues. J gave up 2 bases and V 1 base, and 2 bases lay outside the gene matches. Germline V lookup: CDR1 SGHDN, CDR2 FVKESK. CDR3 loop: CASSQGQGATYNEQFF. The CDR3 nucleotides read TGTGCCAGCAGCCAAGGACAGGGGGCCACCTACAATGAGCAGTTCTTC.

This chain links TRBV28 with TRBJ1-1, with D maybe TRBD1 (6 bases). Looked up from germline, CDR1 is MDHEN and CDR2 is SYDVKM. V shed 10 bases and J shed 1 base, with 16 bases lying between them. The length of the CDR3 is 14 residues. The CDR3 sequence is CATVRQVGNTEAFF. The CDR3 DNA reads as TGTGCCACCGTTAGACAGGTGGGGAACACTGAAGCTTTCTTT.

Regarding this clone: Within the sample, other DNA sequences also encode this same CDR3. The CDR3 region has the DNA TGTGCCTGGAGCCAGACGGGGGGGATGGTCATACTTCAGTTCTTC. It translates to CAWSQTGGMVILQFF. V gene TRBV30 combines with J gene TRBJ2-1, with 8 bases lining up with TRBD2. This CDR3 comprises 15 residues. The germline V gene encodes CDR1 GTSNPN and CDR2 SVGIG (reference sequence). After removal of 3 bases from V and 13 bases from J, the junction contained 17 bases not matched to a gene.

V usage is TRBV6-6 and J usage is TRBJ2-2; 12 bases are shared with TRBD2. V lost 6 bases to trimming and J lost 4 bases; unmatched junction nucleotides: 3. There are 15 residues in the CDR3. Per the germline V gene, CDR1 is MNHNY and CDR2 is SVGAGI (reference sequence). The CDR3 protein is CASSRLAGVTGELFF. For the CDR3, the DNA is TGTGCCAGCAGCCGACTAGCGGGAGTCACCGGGGAGCTGTTTTTT.

This clone was observed a few times. The rearrangement uses TRBV15 and TRBJ2-3; no reliable D call. With 1 base removed from V and 2 bases from J, the gap between germline ends came to 7 bases. This CDR3 is built from 14 residues. Germline CDR1 reads LNHNV; CDR2 reads YYDKDF (reference sequence). CDR3 bases: TGTGCCACCAGCAGAGGTCTTACCACAGATACGCAGTATTTT. Protein product: CATSRGLTTDTQYF.

The gene calls are TRBV4-1 and TRBJ1-2; no clear D gene. Germline-derived CDR1 and CDR2 are MGHRA and YSYEKL. This CDR3 has 15 amino acids. V lost 0 bases, J lost 5 bases, and 13 bases lay in between. The CDR3 sequence is CASSQDVRGRYGYTF. The DNA for the CDR3 is TGCGCCAGCAGCCAAGATGTCCGGGGTCGGTATGGCTACACCTTC.

The chain carries TRBV28 and TRBJ2-7, with TRBD2 matching 7 bases. Trimming removed 2 bases from V and 6 bases from J; junction bases left unmatched: 10. CDR1 is MDHEN and CDR2 is SYDVKM in the germline V gene. The CDR3 sequence is 15 residues long. The CDR3 region is CASSLRAGVWPEQYF. The CDR3 nucleotides read TGTGCCAGCAGTTTACGTGCGGGAGTCTGGCCCGAGCAGTACTTC.

This clone occurred a few times. This chain joins TRBV21-1 and TRBJ2-1. TRBV21-1 is given as a pseudogene. The CDR3 length is 15 residues. CDR3: CASSKARFQLDEQFF. The CDR3 coding sequence is TGTGCCAGCAGCAAAGCCCGTTTTCAGTTAGATGAGCAGTTCTTC.

The sample holds a few counts of this clone. J is TRBJ2-4 and V is TRBV21-1; TRBD2, the table's D call, was not compared with the DNA. TRBV21-1 is assigned pseudogene status. The CDR3 loop spans 17 amino acids. The CDR3 here is CATHDFGREKGKNIQYF. The DNA of the CDR3 is TGTGCCACCCATGATTTTGGGCGGGAGAAAGGCAAAAACATTCAGTACTTC.

The rearrangement links TRBV12-5 to TRBJ1-1, with 7 bases matching TRBD1. The V gene end was trimmed by 4 bases and the J gene end by 6 bases; junction bases not matched to a gene: 11. CDR3 length equals 15 residues. Germline CDR1 and CDR2: LGHNT and FRNRAP. The CDR3 is CASGWTGQGRAEAFF. Written as DNA, the CDR3 is TGTGCTAGTGGTTGGACAGGCCAAGGAAGGGCTGAAGCTTTCTTT. The variable domain in full, with the rest retrieved from reference TRBV12-5 and TRBJ1-1, is DARVTQTPRHKVTEMGQEVTMRCQPILGHNTVFWYRQTMMQGLELLAYFRNRAPLDDSGMPKDRFSAEMPDATLATLKIQPSEPRDSAVYFCASGWTGQGRAEAFFGQGTRLTVV.